The 30 T cell receptor beta chains given below trace back to one sample, sequenced in a study of T cell responses to AZD1222 COVID-19 vaccine (dated by TCRdb to about 2021). The library was built by means of the immunoSEQ multiplex PCR assay. The immuneACCESS repertoire file appears here via TCRdb, limited to in-frame rearrangements. These files lack a portion of the clones; in checked studies, under half of the deficit traces to unresolved V genes, and the cause of the others is not known. The sample table shows about 120,000 clones, and about nine tenths are seen once. Over 4% of the sample is in the top ten clones. This specimen's time point label, per the study, means: about 28 days (+/-7) after the second vaccine dose. The intended sense of this specimen's treatment or condition label: meningococcal conjugate vaccine given as trial control. This specimen consisted of peripheral blood, obtained 28 days after the second dose of the MenACWY control vaccine. These receptors all come from an adult who received the MenACWY meningococcal vaccine as a control.

The rearrangement joins TRBV30 to TRBJ2-6; D remains unclear. V lost 6 bases, J lost 0 bases, and 6 bases lay in between. The germline CDR1 and CDR2 sequences are GTSNPN and SVGIG (reference sequence). This CDR3 has 13 amino acids. The CDR3 coding sequence is TGTGCCTGCCGGACCTCTGGGGCCAACGTCCTGACTTTC. It translates to CACRTSGANVLTF.

The gene calls are TRBV18 and TRBJ2-5, with 9 positions matching TRBD1. The germline gives CDR1 KGHSH, CDR2 LQKENI. The length of the CDR3 is 14 residues. The J segment lost 3 bases and the V segment lost 4 bases, leaving 3 bases of the junction unmatched. The CDR3 DNA reads as TGTGCCAGCTCACGGGGACAGGGAAAAGAGACCCAGTACTTC. This codes for CASSRGQGKETQYF.

The chain carries TRBV7-6 and TRBJ2-5; a weak D match, TRBD2 (5 bases). The CDR3 totals 15 residues. V lost 5 bases and J lost 5, with 18 bases in between. Germline loops: CDR1 SGHVS, CDR2 FNYEAQ. Here the CDR3 reads CASSPPGRLWETQYF. CDR3 coding DNA: TGTGCCAGCAGCCCTCCGGGCCGACTATGGGAGACCCAGTACTTC.

This clone has a single count. The CDR3 nucleotides read TGTGCCACCAGTGATCCCCAGGGGGGAAAAAACATTCAGTACTTC. It encodes CATSDPQGGKNIQYF. The chain joins TRBV24-1 to TRBJ2-4, with a weak D call TRBD1 (7 bases). The CDR3 covers 15 residues. Germline CDR1 and CDR2: KGHDR and SFDVKD. With 3 bases removed from V and 4 bases from J, the gap between germline ends came to 12 bases.

The chain is built from TRBV27 and TRBJ1-2; D is undetermined. Germline CDR1 MNHEY, CDR2 SMNVEV (reference sequence). Trimming removed 5 bases at V and 10 bases at J, with 14 bases between. The CDR3 is 12 residues long. The CDR3 sequence: CASSPGPLHYTF. The DNA for the CDR3 is TGTGCCAGCAGTCCAGGACCTCTTCACTACACCTTC.

The chain's CDR3 is CASSLTRMNTEAFF. CDR3 nucleotide sequence: TGTGCCAGCAGCTTAACGCGAATGAACACTGAAGCTTTCTTT. The gene calls are TRBV7-9 and TRBJ1-1; D is undetermined. This CDR3 is built from 14 residues. Germline V gene data show CDR1 as SEHNR and CDR2 as FQNEAQ (reference sequence). The V end lost 2 bases, the J end lost 0 bases, and 7 bases lay between the germline ends.

The chain employs TRBV27 and TRBJ2-3; D is unclear. CDR3 size: 15 residues. Deletions cut 3 bases from V and 2 bases from J, with 12 bases between. Germline assignment: CDR1 MNHEY and CDR2 SMNVEV (reference sequence). CDR3 bases: TGTGCCAGCAGTTTTCTAAAGGGTTTCACAGATACGCAGTATTTT. It is translated as CASSFLKGFTDTQYF.

This clone was seen only once. The chain couples TRBV5-1 to TRBJ1-4, with 7 nucleotides matching TRBD1. With 4 bases clipped from V and 2 bases from J, the junction kept 5 bases outside the gene matches. CDR3 size: 15 residues. The V gene's germline CDR1 is SGHRS and CDR2 YFSETQ. CDR3: CASSITGATNEKLFF. The CDR3 DNA is TGCGCCAGCAGCATAACAGGGGCGACTAATGAAAAACTGTTTTTT.

V gene TRBV6-5 combines with J gene TRBJ2-1, with 7 bases identical to TRBD1. Germline CDR1 and CDR2: MNHEY and SVGAGI. Germline trimming cut 5 bases from V and 0 bases from J; bases unmatched to any gene: 4. There are 15 residues in the CDR3. The CDR3 DNA sequence: TGTGCCAGCAGTATACAGGGGATCTCCTACAATGAGCAGTTCTTC. It translates to CASSIQGISYNEQFF.

This chain uses TRBV3-1 (or the pseudogene TRBV3-2) with TRBJ2-3, with 12 positions matching TRBD1. V lost 4 bases and J lost 2; bases outside the gene matches: 1. The CDR3 is 15 amino acids. From germline, CDR1 is LGHDT and CDR2 YNNKEL (reference sequence). The CDR3 nucleotides read TGTGCCAGCAGCCCGGGACAGGGGGCCACAGATACGCAGTATTTT. Its translation is CASSPGQGATDTQYF.

The genes are TRBV3-1 (or the pseudogene TRBV3-2) and TRBJ1-2, with a weak D call TRBD1 (6 bases). The CDR3 has 13 amino acids. V was shortened by 6 bases and J by 7 bases, with 15 bases between the two germline ends. Germline CDR1 and CDR2: LGHDT and YNNKEL (reference sequence). The DNA of the CDR3 is TGTGCCAGCAGGTCTACAGGGTCGCGTGGCTACACCTTC. Protein: CASRSTGSRGYTF.

V and J are TRBV4-2 and TRBJ2-1, with D perhaps TRBD2 (5 bases). Per the germline V gene, CDR1 is LGHNA and CDR2 is YNFKEQ. Trimming shortened V by 0 bases and J by 0 bases, and 12 bases separated the two germline ends. This CDR3 contains 17 residues. CDR3 protein: CASSQDPPGISYNEQFF. Here the CDR3 DNA reads TGTGCCAGCAGCCAAGACCCCCCGGGAATCTCCTACAATGAGCAGTTCTTC.

The table lists this clone with a few counts. The chain is built from TRBV6-5 and TRBJ2-3; no definite D call. The CDR3 is 14 residues long. The V end was cut by 2 bases, the J end by 0 bases, with 6 bases between. CDR1 and CDR2 (germline): MNHEY, SVGAGI. CDR3 sequence reads: CASSYGDSTDTQYF. The CDR3 DNA follows: TGTGCCAGCAGTTACGGCGACAGCACAGATACGCAGTATTTT.

DNA for the CDR3: TGCGCCAGCAGTGAGTCTGAGGGCTACGAGCAGTACGTC. It yields the protein CASSESEGYEQYV. The chain couples TRBV10-2 to TRBJ2-7; D may be TRBD2 (5 bases). This CDR3 contains 13 residues. The V end was cut by 0 bases, the J end by 3 bases, with 6 bases between. Looked up from germline, CDR1 is WSHSY and CDR2 is SAAADI.

The genes are TRBV9 and TRBJ2-3, with 7 bases matching TRBD2. Unmatched junction bases numbered 13, after V lost 0 bases and J lost 0 bases. CDR3 length: 19 residues. In germline, CDR1 is SGDLS, CDR2 YYNGEE. The CDR3 protein is CASSVGWGGTVTSTDTQYF. In DNA, the CDR3 is TGTGCCAGCAGCGTAGGTTGGGGGGGAACAGTCACTAGCACAGATACGCAGTATTTT.

This rearrangement joins TRBV2 to TRBJ1-5; D is uncertain. The CDR3 is made up of 15 amino acids. The germline V gene encodes CDR1 SNHLY and CDR2 FYNNEI. The ends were cut back, 2 bases at V and 0 bases at J, with 8 bases in the middle. The CDR3 sequence is CASSETRNSNQPQHF. The CDR3 DNA follows: TGTGCCAGCAGTGAAACCAGAAATAGCAATCAGCCCCAGCATTTT.

The chain has TRBV19 and TRBJ2-1; D is undetermined. The germline V gene encodes CDR1 LNHDA and CDR2 SQIVND (reference sequence). V was shortened by 5 bases and J by 7 bases, with 15 bases between the two germline ends. The CDR3 loop spans 14 amino acids. DNA of the CDR3: TGTGCCAGTAGTTGGGTACCCCGGGCTAATGAGCAGTTCTTC. It specifies CASSWVPRANEQFF.

The rearrangement uses TRBV30 and TRBJ2-7; 10 bases are shared with TRBD1. Trimming removed 0 bases from V and 6 bases from J; junction bases left unmatched: 5. Germline V gene sequence: CDR1 GTSNPN, CDR2 SVGIG (reference sequence). The CDR3 is made up of 14 amino acids. The CDR3 DNA is TGTGCCTGGAGTGTGGGGACAGGGGCCTCCGAGCAGTACTTC. Translated: CAWSVGTGASEQYF.

This clone was counted a single time. The chain carries TRBV28 and TRBJ2-1; the match to TRBD2 covers 10 bases. This CDR3 has 18 amino acids. J lost 3 bases, V lost 5 bases, and 13 bases had no gene match. Germline values: CDR1 MDHEN, CDR2 SYDVKM. The CDR3 here is CASSEGLAAEFHYNEQFF. In DNA form, the CDR3 reads TGTGCCAGCAGTGAAGGACTAGCGGCGGAGTTTCACTACAATGAGCAGTTCTTC.

The genes are TRBV4-2 and TRBJ2-2, with a possible D match to TRBD2 (6 bases). Per germline, CDR1 LGHNA and CDR2 YNFKEQ. The V end lost 8 bases, the J end lost 0 bases, and 7 bases lay between the germline ends. The CDR3 totals 13 residues. The CDR3, as DNA: TGTGCCAGCTTAGCGGCGAACACCGGGGAGCTGTTTTTT. Translated, it gives CASLAANTGELFF.

The chain's CDR3 is CASSLFSQGLSPLHF. The CDR3 DNA sequence: TGTGCCAGCAGTTTATTCTCCCAGGGCCTTTCACCCCTCCACTTT. The V and J genes are TRBV28 and TRBJ1-6; tentative D call: TRBD1 (5 bases). In germline, CDR1 is MDHEN, CDR2 SYDVKM. This CDR3 spans 15 amino acids. Between the trimmed V and J ends, which lost 1 base and 9 bases, there was a span of 13 bases.

J is TRBJ1-2 and V is TRBV29-1; possibly TRBD1 for D (5 bases). CDR1 SQVTM and CDR2 ANQGSEA come from the germline V gene. This CDR3 region has 13 residues. V gave up 5 bases and J gave up 3 bases, with 13 bases separating them. CDR3 sequence: CSVWDGQDYGYTF. The CDR3 nucleotides are TGCAGCGTTTGGGACGGTCAAGACTATGGCTACACCTTC. The variable domain in full, with the rest retrieved from reference TRBV29-1 and TRBJ1-2, is SAVISQKPSRDICQRGTSLTIQCQVDSQVTMMFWYRQQPGQSLTLIATANQGSEATYESGFVIDKFPISRPNLTFSTLTVSNMSPEDSSIYLCSVWDGQDYGYTFGSGTRLTVV.

CDR3 nucleotides: TGTGCCAGCAGCCCAGCATGGGGTGTAGCGGGAGGATCAGATACGCAGTATTTT. It encodes CASSPAWGVAGGSDTQYF. The chain employs TRBV4-2 and TRBJ2-3; 10 bases are a match to TRBD2. This CDR3 is 18 amino acids long. The ends lost 4 bases at V and 4 bases at J; junction bases unmatched: 14. Germline-derived CDR1 and CDR2 are LGHNA and YNFKEQ.

V is TRBV3-1 (or the pseudogene TRBV3-2) and J is TRBJ1-5, with D possibly being TRBD1 (6 bases). V shed 3 bases and J shed 0 bases, with 9 bases lying between them. Per germline, CDR1 LGHDT and CDR2 YNNKEL (reference sequence). This CDR3 is built from 15 residues. The CDR3 region is CASSQSGDSNQPQHF. Written as DNA, the CDR3 is TGTGCCAGCAGCCAGTCAGGGGATAGCAATCAGCCCCAGCATTTT.

This chain links TRBV19 with TRBJ1-5; 8 positions match TRBD1. Looked up from germline, CDR1 is LNHDA and CDR2 is SQIVND (reference sequence). The trim removed 5 bases at V and 7 bases at J, leaving 10 bases unmatched. The length of the CDR3 is 15 residues. The CDR3 loop is CASSSDRGFWQPQHF. In nucleotides, the CDR3 is TGTGCCAGTAGTTCAGACAGGGGATTCTGGCAGCCCCAGCATTTT.

The V and J genes are TRBV4-1 and TRBJ2-7, with TRBD2 as a possible D gene (7 bases). Germline V gene data show CDR1 as MGHRA and CDR2 as YSYEKL. Trimming left V 4 bases short and J 3 bases short, with 10 bases between. The CDR3 extends over 13 amino acids. As DNA, the CDR3 is TGCGCCAGCAGCCCAGGGGAGGGCTACGAGCAGTACGTC. Its protein product is CASSPGEGYEQYV.

The V call is TRBV9, the J call TRBJ2-7; TRBD2 is a possible D gene (5 bases). Per germline, CDR1 SGDLS and CDR2 YYNGEE. V lost 4 bases to trimming and J lost 2 bases, with 19 bases between them. The CDR3 is made up of 16 amino acids. The CDR3 is CASSPQEGRRAYEQYF. DNA of the CDR3: TGTGCCAGCAGCCCCCAAGAGGGTCGACGGGCCTACGAGCAGTACTTC.

Comments on this clone: The sample contains more than one DNA sequence encoding this CDR3. V usage is TRBV7-9 and J usage is TRBJ2-1; TRBD2 matches at 10 bases. This CDR3 is 15 amino acids long. Germline assignment: CDR1 SEHNR and CDR2 FQNEAQ (reference sequence). J gave up 0 bases and V 5 bases, and 1 base lay outside the gene matches. As DNA, the CDR3 is TGTGCCAGCAGCCCTAGCGGGAGCTCCTACAATGAGCAGTTCTTC. Its protein is CASSPSGSSYNEQFF. The full variable domain, with the rest looked up from reference TRBV7-9 and TRBJ2-1, is DTGVSQNPRHKITKRGQNVTFRCDPISEHNRLYWYRQTLGQGPEFLTYFQNEAQLEKSRLLSDRFSAERPKGSFSTLEIQRTEQGDSAMYLCASSPSGSSYNEQFFGPGTRLTVL.

The J gene is TRBJ2-1, the V gene TRBV5-1, with TRBD2 as a possible D gene (6 bases). V was shortened by 0 bases and J by 4 bases, with 17 bases between the two germline ends. The CDR3 is 17 amino acids. The germline V gene encodes CDR1 SGHRS and CDR2 YFSETQ. This CDR3 is CASSLAGAGSGYNEQFF. The CDR3 coding sequence is TGCGCCAGCAGCTTGGCCGGGGCGGGAAGCGGGTACAATGAGCAGTTCTTC.

The CDR3 nucleotides are TGTGCCTGGAGTGTTACTCGAGGGGGAAATGAAAAACTGTTTTTT. It encodes CAWSVTRGGNEKLFF. The rearrangement links TRBV30 to TRBJ1-4; the D gene is possibly TRBD1 (6 bases). Germline CDR1 GTSNPN, CDR2 SVGIG (reference sequence). The CDR3 contains 15 residues. V lost 0 bases and J 5 bases, leaving 13 bases between the germline ends.